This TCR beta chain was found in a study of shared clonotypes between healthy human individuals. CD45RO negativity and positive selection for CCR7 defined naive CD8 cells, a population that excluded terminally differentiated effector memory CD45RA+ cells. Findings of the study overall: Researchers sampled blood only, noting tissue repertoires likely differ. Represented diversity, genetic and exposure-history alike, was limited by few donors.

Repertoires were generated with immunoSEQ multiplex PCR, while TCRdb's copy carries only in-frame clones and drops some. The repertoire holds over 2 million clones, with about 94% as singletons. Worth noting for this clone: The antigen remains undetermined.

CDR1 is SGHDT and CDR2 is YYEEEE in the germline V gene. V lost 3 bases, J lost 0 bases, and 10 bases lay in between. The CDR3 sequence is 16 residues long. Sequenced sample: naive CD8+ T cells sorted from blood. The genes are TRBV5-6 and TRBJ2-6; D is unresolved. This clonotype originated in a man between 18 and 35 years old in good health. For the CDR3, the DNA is TGTGCCAGCAGCTCCATAGGTACCTCTGGGGCCAACGTCCTGACTTTC. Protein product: CASSSIGTSGANVLTF.